The 30 T cell receptor beta chains reported below all come from one sample, sequenced in a study of T-cell reconstitution after alpha-beta-depleted transplantation in children. Unique molecular identifiers featured in how the TCRbeta library was prepared. One entry per CDR3 protein results from TCRdb running MiXCR on the PCR reads. The sample includes 250,000 to 350,000 distinct CDR3 sequences, almost 10% of them seen just once. Here the sequenced sample was PBMCs from the stem cell graft donor, taken from the stem cell graft. The receptors stem from a human donor who donated a stem cell graft to a child with SCID.

This clonotype was detected only a few times. The chain joins TRBV7-9 to TRBJ2-6, with D possibly being TRBD2 (6 bases). The germline gives CDR1 SEHNR, CDR2 FQNEAQ (reference sequence). Trimming removed 3 bases at V and 3 bases at J, with 15 bases between. The CDR3 consists of 17 residues. The CDR3 is CASSFGEGGIGANVLTF. The CDR3 coding sequence is TGTGCCAGCAGCTTTGGTGAGGGAGGAATTGGGGCCAACGTCCTGACTTTC.

This clonotype has ten or more counts. Germline and junction disagree at one end, which may indicate a read error. V is TRBV5-1 and J is TRBJ2-5, with D unresolved. Germline loops: CDR1 SGHRS, CDR2 YFSETQ. CDR3 length: 11 residues. The CDR3 DNA follows: TGTGCCAGCAGTCTCCAAGAGACCCAGTACTTC. This sequence encodes CASSLQETQYF.

This clonotype was detected a few times. The chain combines TRBV28 with TRBJ1-6; TRBD1 might be the D (5 bases). The CDR3 is 16 amino acids. Looked up from germline, CDR1 is MDHEN and CDR2 is SYDVKM. Trimming stripped 7 bases from V and 10 bases from J, with 23 bases between. The CDR3 loop reads CASIPGTAQHLSPLHF. As DNA, the CDR3 is TGTGCCAGCATCCCCGGGACGGCTCAGCATTTGTCACCCCTCCACTTT.

This clonotype was observed many times. CDR3 DNA: TGTGCCAGCAGCTTAGAGTCCTACGAGCAGTACTTC. Protein product: CASSLESYEQYF. J is TRBJ2-7 and V is TRBV7-9, with unresolved D. This CDR3 has 12 amino acids. CDR1 and CDR2 (germline): SEHNR, FQNEAQ (reference sequence). V was clipped by 1 base and J by 1 base, with 2 bases between them.

There are a few counts of this clonotype. The V call is TRBV4-2, the J call TRBJ2-2; D uncertain. Germline V gene lookup returns CDR1 LGHNA and CDR2 YNFKEQ. The CDR3 contains 15 residues. Trimming stripped 0 bases from V and 6 bases from J, with 11 bases between. The CDR3 region is CASSQDRLVAGELFF. The DNA for the CDR3 is TGTGCCAGCAGCCAAGACAGATTAGTGGCCGGGGAGCTGTTTTTT.

The sample holds a few counts of this clonotype. The genes are TRBV7-9 and TRBJ2-7; D unclear. Per the germline V gene, CDR1 is SEHNR and CDR2 is FQNEAQ (reference sequence). Trimming pared 7 bases from V and 0 bases from J, leaving 10 bases between. The CDR3 covers 13 residues. This chain's CDR3 is CASTPKGSYEQYF. The DNA for the CDR3 is TGTGCCAGCACCCCTAAGGGCTCCTACGAGCAGTACTTC. The entire variable domain, with the rest obtained from reference TRBV7-9 and TRBJ2-7, is as follows: DTGVSQNPRHKITKRGQNVTFRCDPISEHNRLYWYRQTLGQGPEFLTYFQNEAQLEKSRLLSDRFSAERPKGSFSTLEIQRTEQGDSAMYLCASTPKGSYEQYFGPGTRLTVT.

V is TRBV5-1 and J is TRBJ1-2; the match to TRBD1 covers 10 bases. The CDR3 covers 15 residues. J was trimmed by 4 bases and V by 4 bases; bases with no gene match: 7. Germline CDR1 is SGHRS and CDR2 is YFSETQ. The CDR3 DNA reads as TGCGCCAGCAGCGCCCGGGACAGGGGATCCTATGGCTACACCTTC. Protein sequence: CASSARDRGSYGYTF.

The sample holds a few counts of this clonotype. V is TRBV20-1 and J is TRBJ2-5; possibly TRBD1 or TRBD2 for D (5 bases each). The CDR3 is 14 residues long. The germline CDR1 and CDR2 sequences are DFQATT and SNEGSKA (reference sequence). V was pared by 5 bases and J by 0 bases, with 13 bases between. In DNA form, the CDR3 reads TGCAGTGCTGGGACCTGGGTAGACCAAGAGACCCAGTACTTC. This gives the protein CSAGTWVDQETQYF.

The CDR3 is CASSLGQLPTEAFF. The CDR3 DNA follows: TGCGCCAGCAGCTTGGGGCAGCTACCTACTGAAGCTTTCTTT. The rearrangement links TRBV5-1 to TRBJ1-1, with D hard to call. The CDR3 contains 14 residues. Germline CDR1 SGHRS, CDR2 YFSETQ. The ends were cut back, 0 bases at V and 5 bases at J, with 11 bases in the middle.

The table lists this clonotype with a few counts. The V call is TRBV7-9, the J call TRBJ1-5, with a weak D call TRBD1 (6 bases). Deletions cut 5 bases from V and 6 bases from J, with 14 bases between. The CDR3 is made up of 14 amino acids. Germline V gives CDR1 SEHNR, CDR2 FQNEAQ (reference sequence). CDR3 nucleotides: TGTGCCAGCAGCCCAGCGGGGGCGGGTCAGCCCCAGCATTTT. Its protein is CASSPAGAGQPQHF.

This sequence joins TRBV25-1 and TRBJ1-5; TRBD1 aligns across 7 bases. With V trimmed by 5 bases and J by 7 bases, 8 bases remained unmatched. Germline V lookup: CDR1 MGHDK, CDR2 SYGVNS. The CDR3 totals 14 residues. DNA for the CDR3: TGTGCCAGCAGTAAAACAGGGGATGAACAGCCCCAGCATTTT. Its protein product is CASSKTGDEQPQHF.

The chain links TRBV12-3 or TRBV12-4 to TRBJ2-7; TRBD1 matches 10 bases. CDR3 size: 15 residues. V lost 5 bases and J lost 2; bases outside the gene matches: 6. This CDR3 is CASSPGQGVTYEQYF. CDR3 nucleotides: TGTGCCAGCAGTCCCGGACAGGGGGTTACCTACGAGCAGTACTTC.

The genes are TRBV5-6 and TRBJ2-3; D remains ambiguous. This CDR3 is 11 amino acids long. V lost 2 bases to trimming and J lost 8 bases, with 6 bases between them. Germline lookup yields CDR1 SGHDT and CDR2 YYEEEE. CDR3 sequence reads: CASSFEATQYF. DNA of the CDR3: TGTGCCAGCAGCTTTGAAGCTACGCAGTATTTT.

This sequence joins TRBV20-1 and TRBJ2-7; no firm D call. Per the germline V gene, CDR1 is DFQATT and CDR2 is SNEGSKA (reference sequence). V shed 4 bases and J shed 5 bases, with 12 bases lying between them. The CDR3 consists of 12 residues. CDR3 sequence: CSANADLDEQYF. The DNA for the CDR3 is TGCAGTGCTAACGCGGACCTAGACGAGCAGTACTTC.

Concerning this clonotype itself: A read error is possible here, since a much larger clone lies one base away. The V gene is TRBV7-9, the J gene TRBJ2-6; D ambiguous. Germline V gene data show CDR1 as SEHNR and CDR2 as FQNEAQ (reference sequence). The V end was cut by 2 bases, the J end by 2 bases, with 1 base between. There are 13 residues in the CDR3. In nucleotides, the CDR3 is TGTGCCAGCAGCTTACCTGGGGCCAACGTCCTGACTTTC. As protein: CASSLPGANVLTF.

This clonotype was observed at least ten times. The V and J genes are TRBV27 and TRBJ2-5, with 7 bases matching TRBD1. The CDR3 runs 15 residues. V lost 3 bases, J lost 2 bases, and 6 bases stayed unmatched. Germline V gene lookup returns CDR1 MNHEY and CDR2 SMNVEV (reference sequence). Here the CDR3 DNA reads TGTGCCAGCAGTTTTTTGGGACAGAAACAAGAGACCCAGTACTTC. This codes for CASSFLGQKQETQYF.

The chain recombines TRBV5-1 with TRBJ2-1; 12 bases agree with TRBD1. Germline values: CDR1 SGHRS, CDR2 YFSETQ. J lost 5 bases, V lost 7 bases, and 10 bases had no gene match. The CDR3 spans 16 residues. The CDR3 reads CASRPGTGGGNNEQFF. The CDR3 DNA reads as TGCGCCAGCCGTCCCGGGACAGGGGGCGGGAACAATGAGCAGTTCTTC.

Concerning this clonotype itself: Sequence at one end of the junction differs from germline and may be a read error. The rearrangement uses TRBV12-3 or TRBV12-4 and TRBJ2-5; D perhaps matches TRBD2 (7 bases). There are 16 residues in the CDR3. The CDR3 spells CTSSKGGTATRETQYF. CDR3 in DNA: TGTACCAGCAGTAAGGGGGGGACCGCCACTAGGGAGACCCAGTACTTC.

This clonotype was found many times. V usage is TRBV12-3 or TRBV12-4 and J usage is TRBJ1-1; unclear D gene. The V and J ends lost 8 bases and 4 bases respectively, with 5 bases between them. The CDR3 is 10 amino acids. CDR3 DNA: TGTGCCAGCCGGCGCACTGAAGCTTTCTTT. This gives the protein CASRRTEAFF.

This sequence joins TRBV18 and TRBJ2-7, with D perhaps matching TRBD1 or TRBD2 (5 bases each). The ends were cut back, 3 bases at V and 0 bases at J, with 9 bases in the middle. The CDR3 totals 14 residues. Germline V gives CDR1 KGHSH, CDR2 LQKENI. CDR3 loop: CASSPRGSSYEQYF. The CDR3 bases are TGTGCCAGCTCACCCCGGGGCAGCTCCTACGAGCAGTACTTC.

This clonotype has only a few counts. V gene TRBV20-1 combines with J gene TRBJ2-5; D uncertain. Germline-derived CDR1 and CDR2 are DFQATT and SNEGSKA (reference sequence). The V end lost 0 bases, the J end lost 4 bases, and 15 bases lay between the germline ends. There are 15 residues in the CDR3. CDR3 protein: CSARDSLSARETQYF. The DNA for the CDR3 is TGCAGTGCTAGAGATTCGTTGAGCGCCAGAGAGACCCAGTACTTC.

Concerning this clonotype: A much larger clone lies one base from this, so it may be a read error. This rearrangement joins TRBV3-1 to TRBJ2-5, with a possible D match to TRBD2 (5 bases). The CDR3 length is 15 residues. Germline-derived CDR1 and CDR2 are LGHDT and YNNKEL (reference sequence). The CDR3 protein is CASSPARRKGETKYF. The CDR3 bases are TGTGCCAGCAGCCCCGCTAGACGAAAGGGAGAGACCAAGTACTTC.

This clonotype showed up just a few times. This chain connects TRBV12-3 or TRBV12-4 to TRBJ1-5; the D is unclear. The CDR3 is 14 amino acids. The V end was cut by 2 bases, the J end by 6 bases, with 11 bases between. CDR3 loop: CASSLSSAVQPQHF. The CDR3 bases are TGTGCCAGCAGTTTATCCTCGGCAGTTCAGCCCCAGCATTTT.

The V gene is TRBV10-3, the J gene TRBJ1-3; no firm D call. Trimming took off 3 bases at V and 0 bases at J, with 12 bases between the two ends. Germline V gives CDR1 ENHRY, CDR2 SYGVKD. The CDR3 is 16 amino acids. CDR3 region: CAISDPTVHSGNTIYF. In DNA form, the CDR3 reads TGTGCCATCAGTGACCCGACTGTTCACTCTGGAAACACCATATATTTT.

The sample holds a few counts of this clonotype. The V and J genes are TRBV12-5 and TRBJ2-7; 7 bases are a match to TRBD1. The CDR3 runs to 14 residues. Losses at the gene ends were 3 bases for V and 5 bases for J; bases not matched to a gene: 7. Germline V gene lookup returns CDR1 LGHNT and CDR2 FRNRAP. The CDR3 bases are TGTGCTAGTGGTTTAATCCCAGGGGGTAACGAGCAGTACTTC. Its protein is CASGLIPGGNEQYF.

This clonotype has only a few counts. The V and J genes are TRBV15 and TRBJ2-7; 7 positions match TRBD2. V was pared by 1 base and J by 6 bases, with 6 bases of the junction left unmatched. CDR1 and CDR2 (germline): LNHNV, YYDKDF (reference sequence). The CDR3 is made up of 14 amino acids. In DNA form, the CDR3 reads TGTGCCACCAGCAGAGTCGCGGGGGTAATCGAGCAGTACTTC. This sequence encodes CATSRVAGVIEQYF.

V and J are TRBV5-1 and TRBJ2-2, with D maybe TRBD1 (6 bases). Germline V CDR1 and CDR2: SGHRS, YFSETQ. Trimming cost V 4 bases and J 7 bases, with 11 bases left between them. CDR3 length: 13 residues. CDR3 coding DNA: TGCGCCAGCAGCGCGACAGGCCACGGGGAGCTGTTTTTT. Residues: CASSATGHGELFF. Full variable domain (outside the CDR3, taken from reference TRBV5-1 and TRBJ2-2): KAGVTQTPRYLIKTRGQQVTLSCSPISGHRSVSWYQQTPGQGLQFLFEYFSETQRNKGNFPGRFSGRQFSNSRSEMNVSTLELGDSALYLCASSATGHGELFFGEGSRLTVL.

This clonotype came up a few times. The genes are TRBV6-5 and TRBJ2-1; 11 bases align to TRBD1. The CDR3 is 15 residues long. The germline V gene has CDR1 MNHEY and CDR2 SVGAGI. Trimming at V came to 3 bases and at J to 14 bases, leaving 12 bases not matched to a gene. The CDR3 region is CASSYSRDRGELKFF. The CDR3, as DNA: TGTGCCAGCAGTTATTCACGGGACAGGGGGGAATTGAAGTTCTTC.

The chain employs TRBV5-1 and TRBJ1-1; weak D call: TRBD1 (6 bases). CDR1 SGHRS and CDR2 YFSETQ come from the germline V gene. V shed 6 bases and J shed 1 base, with 13 bases lying between them. This CDR3 spans 14 amino acids. CDR3 DNA sequence: TGCGCCAGCACCGAACGGGGGGCGAACACTGAAGCTTTCTTT. Amino acids: CASTERGANTEAFF.

This clonotype was counted only a few times. The CDR3 nucleotides read TGTGCCAGCAGTACTGGGGGAGTCGATGGCTACACCTTC. Amino acid sequence: CASSTGGVDGYTF. This chain uses TRBV11-2 with TRBJ1-2; tentatively, D is TRBD1 (5 bases). V was clipped by 6 bases and J by 6 bases, with 14 bases between them. The V gene's germline CDR1 is SGHAT and CDR2 FQNNGV. The CDR3 covers 13 residues.